This is a list of T cell receptor beta chains from one sample in a study of T cell clones after liver transplantation. Here immunoSEQ multiplex PCR was the method, and the copy in TCRdb shows in-frame clones only, minus some. The data show over 90,000 clones, approximately 79% seen once. The input for sequencing was CD4+ T cells from blood, taken approximately 4 years after liver transplant. Receptor source: a human patient who received a liver transplant. Among the T cells, some may be from the graft donor. Each CDR3 is given with its conserved first and last residue. The order of the fields is D gene, V gene, J gene, clone size, CDR3 DNA, CDR3 protein. A D gene is named only where the DNA matches it firmly. Size tells how often a clone was seen (once, few, many) or the class of an expanded clone, and some rows leave it out.

D gene: -
V gene: TRBV28
J gene: TRBJ2-5
clone size: -
CDR3 DNA: TGTGCCAGCAATATTTATGGGTCAGTTGGAGAGACCCAGTACTTC
CDR3 protein: CASNIYGSVGETQYF

D gene: -
V gene: TRBV5-5
J gene: TRBJ2-7
clone size: few
CDR3 DNA: TGTGCCAGCAGCTTGCAGGGGTCCTACGAGCAGTACTTC
CDR3 protein: CASSLQGSYEQYF

D gene: -
V gene: TRBV7-9
J gene: TRBJ2-5
clone size: -
CDR3 DNA: TGTGCCAGCAGCTCCCTCCTTCTGGGGCAAGAGACCCAGTACTTC
CDR3 protein: CASSSLLLGQETQYF

D gene: -
V gene: TRBV18
J gene: TRBJ2-2
clone size: -
CDR3 DNA: TGTGCCAGCTCACCATCAACAGGGTGGACCGGGGAGCTGTTTTTT
CDR3 protein: CASSPSTGWTGELFF

D gene: TRBD1
V gene: TRBV5-3
J gene: TRBJ2-7
clone size: -
CDR3 DNA: TGTGCCAGAAGCCCGGACAGGGGCCTCTACGAGCAGTACTTC
CDR3 protein: CARSPDRGLYEQYF

D gene: -
V gene: TRBV29-1
J gene: TRBJ1-2
clone size: -
CDR3 DNA: TGCAGCGTTGGGGATGGCTATGGCTACACCTTC
CDR3 protein: CSVGDGYGYTF

D gene: TRBD1
V gene: TRBV18
J gene: TRBJ1-1
clone size: few
CDR3 DNA: TGTGCCAGCTCACCAGCGGGACAGCTGAACACTGAAGCTTTCTTT
CDR3 protein: CASSPAGQLNTEAFF

D gene: -
V gene: TRBV5-6
J gene: TRBJ1-3
clone size: -
CDR3 DNA: TGTGCCAGCACCGGGTACAGCTCTGGAAACACCATATATTTT
CDR3 protein: CASTGYSSGNTIYF

D gene: TRBD2
V gene: TRBV18
J gene: TRBJ2-1
clone size: -
CDR3 DNA: TGTGCCAGCTCACCACTCAGCGGGAGCAGGGATGAGCAGTTCTTC
CDR3 protein: CASSPLSGSRDEQFF

D gene: -
V gene: TRBV7-2
J gene: TRBJ2-1
clone size: once
CDR3 DNA: TGTGCCAGCGGCAGGCGGGGCTACAATGAGCAGTTCTTC
CDR3 protein: CASGRRGYNEQFF

D gene: TRBD1
V gene: TRBV14
J gene: TRBJ2-1
clone size: -
CDR3 DNA: TGTGCCAGTACCCCAGGGGGCCCTCACAATGAGCAGTTCTTC
CDR3 protein: CASTPGGPHNEQFF

D gene: -
V gene: TRBV6-1
J gene: TRBJ1-5
clone size: few
CDR3 DNA: TGTGCCAGCAGTGAAGGAGGGGGAAGGGATCAGCCCCAGCATTTT
CDR3 protein: CASSEGGGRDQPQHF

D gene: TRBD2
V gene: TRBV14
J gene: TRBJ2-5
clone size: -
CDR3 DNA: TGTGCCAGCAGCCGCGGACCGGGACTAGCGGAACAAGAGACCCAGTACTTC
CDR3 protein: CASSRGPGLAEQETQYF

D gene: -
V gene: TRBV5-1
J gene: TRBJ1-2
clone size: -
CDR3 DNA: TGCGCCAGCAGCTTCGAAGCAGGGCGGAGTGGTAATGGCTACACCTTC
CDR3 protein: CASSFEAGRSGNGYTF

D gene: TRBD1
V gene: TRBV19
J gene: TRBJ2-2
clone size: few
CDR3 DNA: TGTGCCAGTAGTACCGGGACAGGGGCGAACACCGGGGAGCTGTTTTTT
CDR3 protein: CASSTGTGANTGELFF

D gene: TRBD2
V gene: TRBV5-4
J gene: TRBJ2-1
clone size: -
CDR3 DNA: TGTGCCAGCAGCCTATCTAGCGGGAGAGGTCATGAGCAGTTCTTC
CDR3 protein: CASSLSSGRGHEQFF

D gene: -
V gene: TRBV5-8
J gene: TRBJ1-1
clone size: -
CDR3 DNA: TGTGCCAGCATTCTCTGGGACACTGAAGCTTTCTTT
CDR3 protein: CASILWDTEAFF

D gene: TRBD1
V gene: TRBV27
J gene: TRBJ1-6
clone size: -
CDR3 DNA: TGTGCCAGCAGTTCTTATTCGACAGGGTCCTATAATTCACCCCTCCACTTT
CDR3 protein: CASSSYSTGSYNSPLHF

D gene: TRBD1
V gene: TRBV9
J gene: TRBJ1-1
clone size: -
CDR3 DNA: TGTGCCAGCAGCGTTAGTCAGGGGGGTGGACAGACTGAAGCTTTCTTT
CDR3 protein: CASSVSQGGGQTEAFF

D gene: -
V gene: TRBV27
J gene: TRBJ1-1
clone size: -
CDR3 DNA: TGTGCCAGCAGTTTACATTCCCCGACCCCCGAAGCTTTCTTT
CDR3 protein: CASSLHSPTPEAFF

D gene: -
V gene: TRBV15
J gene: TRBJ2-7
clone size: once
CDR3 DNA: TGTGCCACCAGCAGAGTCGCCTCCAACGAGCAGTACTTC
CDR3 protein: CATSRVASNEQYF

D gene: -
V gene: TRBV29-1
J gene: TRBJ2-1
clone size: -
CDR3 DNA: TGCAGCGTTCCCGACAGGCCTGGGGATGAGCAGTTCTTC
CDR3 protein: CSVPDRPGDEQFF

D gene: -
V gene: TRBV7-3
J gene: TRBJ2-4
clone size: -
CDR3 DNA: TGTGCCAGCAGCTTAGGGGCAGGTTCGGACATTCAGTACTTC
CDR3 protein: CASSLGAGSDIQYF

D gene: -
V gene: TRBV19
J gene: TRBJ2-1
clone size: -
CDR3 DNA: TGTGCCAGTGAGGACTTAACCTACAATGAGCAGTTCTTC
CDR3 protein: CASEDLTYNEQFF

D gene: TRBD1
V gene: TRBV9
J gene: TRBJ2-7
clone size: -
CDR3 DNA: TGTGCCAGCAGCGTAGGACAGGGAGCCTACGAGCAGTACTTC
CDR3 protein: CASSVGQGAYEQYF

D gene: TRBD2
V gene: TRBV7-2
J gene: TRBJ2-2
clone size: -
CDR3 DNA: TGTGCCAGCAGCTTACCACTAGCGGGCACCGGGGAGCTGTTTTTT
CDR3 protein: CASSLPLAGTGELFF

D gene: -
V gene: TRBV9
J gene: TRBJ1-3
clone size: -
CDR3 DNA: TGTGCCAGCAGCGTCCAGACAGGTGCAAACACCATATATTTT
CDR3 protein: CASSVQTGANTIYF

D gene: TRBD1
V gene: TRBV5-4
J gene: TRBJ2-3
clone size: -
CDR3 DNA: TGTGCCAGCAGCCCCCAAACGACAGGGACAGATACGCAGTATTTT
CDR3 protein: CASSPQTTGTDTQYF

D gene: TRBD1
V gene: TRBV2
J gene: TRBJ1-5
clone size: once
CDR3 DNA: TGTGCCAGCAGAACCGGGACAGTCGGCAATCAGCCCCAGCATTTT
CDR3 protein: CASRTGTVGNQPQHF

D gene: -
V gene: TRBV6-5
J gene: TRBJ2-2
clone size: -
CDR3 DNA: TGTGCCAGCACCCCTAGCGGGACAGGCGGGGAGCTGTTTTTT
CDR3 protein: CASTPSGTGGELFF

D gene: -
V gene: TRBV29-1
J gene: TRBJ2-3
clone size: -
CDR3 DNA: TGCAGCCTCCCTCTTCTATCCGGGGGTACGCAGTATTTT
CDR3 protein: CSLPLLSGGTQYF

D gene: -
V gene: TRBV4-3
J gene: TRBJ2-3
clone size: -
CDR3 DNA: TGCGCCAGCAGCCAAGGGGCTAGCGGCACAGATACGCAGTATTTT
CDR3 protein: CASSQGASGTDTQYF

D gene: -
V gene: TRBV6-6
J gene: TRBJ1-5
clone size: -
CDR3 DNA: TGTGCCAGCATCGGTAGCGGCCATAGCAATCAGCCCCAGCATTTT
CDR3 protein: CASIGSGHSNQPQHF

D gene: -
V gene: TRBV6-6
J gene: TRBJ2-2
clone size: -
CDR3 DNA: TGTGCCAGCAGTTACTCACAGGGAGTCAGCACCGGGGAGCTGTTTTTT
CDR3 protein: CASSYSQGVSTGELFF

D gene: -
V gene: TRBV25-1
J gene: TRBJ1-2
clone size: once
CDR3 DNA: TGTGCCAGCAGTGAAGGGGGCACAAACTATGGCTACACCTTC
CDR3 protein: CASSEGGTNYGYTF

D gene: -
V gene: TRBV2
J gene: TRBJ2-1
clone size: once
CDR3 DNA: TGTGCCAGCAGTCTAGCGAGCTCCTACAATGAGCAGTTCTTC
CDR3 protein: CASSLASSYNEQFF

D gene: -
V gene: TRBV6-5
J gene: TRBJ1-2
clone size: -
CDR3 DNA: TGTGCCAGCAGTTTAGACAACTATGGCTACACCTTC
CDR3 protein: CASSLDNYGYTF

D gene: TRBD2
V gene: TRBV9
J gene: TRBJ2-3
clone size: -
CDR3 DNA: TGTGCCAGCAGCATAGGGATAGCGGGCGTGGGAGATACGCAGTATTTT
CDR3 protein: CASSIGIAGVGDTQYF

D gene: -
V gene: TRBV5-1
J gene: TRBJ2-7
clone size: -
CDR3 DNA: TGCGCCAGCAGCTTGGTGGACAACTCCTACGAGCAGTACTTC
CDR3 protein: CASSLVDNSYEQYF

D gene: TRBD1
V gene: TRBV28
J gene: TRBJ1-1
clone size: once
CDR3 DNA: TGTGCCAGCAGAGCCAAACCGGGACAGATGAACACTGAAGCTTTCTTT
CDR3 protein: CASRAKPGQMNTEAFF

D gene: -
V gene: TRBV4-3
J gene: TRBJ1-1
clone size: -
CDR3 DNA: TGCGCCAGCAGCCAAGCGACAAGGCTCACTGAAGCTTTCTTT
CDR3 protein: CASSQATRLTEAFF

D gene: -
V gene: TRBV10-1
J gene: TRBJ2-7
clone size: -
CDR3 DNA: TGCGCCACCTCCCCCCAAGGACAGCCGGGAAGGAACGAGCAGTACTTC
CDR3 protein: CATSPQGQPGRNEQYF

D gene: -
V gene: TRBV15
J gene: TRBJ2-4
clone size: -
CDR3 DNA: TGTGCCACCAGCAGAGTTACAGGCGGCAACATTCAGTACTTC
CDR3 protein: CATSRVTGGNIQYF

D gene: -
V gene: TRBV7-8
J gene: TRBJ2-1
clone size: once
CDR3 DNA: TGTGCCAGCAGCTTAGCGGCACACGCCTACAATGAGCAGTTCTTC
CDR3 protein: CASSLAAHAYNEQFF

D gene: TRBD1
V gene: TRBV7-2
J gene: TRBJ2-7
clone size: once
CDR3 DNA: TGTGCCAGCAGCCGTGACAGGGGACGTTACGAGCAGTACTTC
CDR3 protein: CASSRDRGRYEQYF

D gene: TRBD1
V gene: TRBV5-6
J gene: TRBJ2-1
clone size: -
CDR3 DNA: TGTGCCAGGACAGGGGACTCCTACAATGAGCAGTTCTTC
CDR3 protein: CARTGDSYNEQFF

D gene: -
V gene: TRBV20-1
J gene: TRBJ1-2
clone size: -
CDR3 DNA: TGCAGTGCTAGGGGGGAGATCTTC
CDR3 protein: CSARGEIF

D gene: -
V gene: TRBV7-7
J gene: TRBJ2-1
clone size: -
CDR3 DNA: TGTGCCAGCAGCTTATTAAACTCCTACAATGAGCAGTTCTTC
CDR3 protein: CASSLLNSYNEQFF

D gene: -
V gene: TRBV6-1
J gene: TRBJ1-1
clone size: -
CDR3 DNA: TGTGCCAGCAGTGAAGCCTGGACAGAAGCTTTCTTT
CDR3 protein: CASSEAWTEAFF

D gene: -
V gene: TRBV27
J gene: TRBJ2-7
clone size: -
CDR3 DNA: TGTGCCAGCAGTTATACTCGGAGCTCCTACGAGCAGTACTTC
CDR3 protein: CASSYTRSSYEQYF

D gene: TRBD1
V gene: TRBV7-9
J gene: TRBJ2-2
clone size: -
CDR3 DNA: TGTGCCAGCAGCCTCGGACAGGGGGCTTTTCTGGGAGTCACCGGGGAGCTGTTTTTT
CDR3 protein: CASSLGQGAFLGVTGELFF

D gene: -
V gene: TRBV10-2
J gene: TRBJ1-1
clone size: -
CDR3 DNA: TGCGCCAGCGTTTCTGGGGGGGACACTGAAGCTTTCTTT
CDR3 protein: CASVSGGDTEAFF

D gene: TRBD2
V gene: TRBV12-5
J gene: TRBJ2-3
clone size: -
CDR3 DNA: TGTGCTAGCCTAGCGGGGAACACAGATACGCAGTATTTT
CDR3 protein: CASLAGNTDTQYF

D gene: TRBD1
V gene: TRBV7-2
J gene: TRBJ1-5
clone size: -
CDR3 DNA: TGTGCCAGCAGCTTAGTAGGGGGCCTGGGTCAGCCCCAGCATTTT
CDR3 protein: CASSLVGGLGQPQHF

D gene: -
V gene: TRBV7-9
J gene: TRBJ1-1
clone size: -
CDR3 DNA: TGTGCCAGCAGCGCTCAACAGGGGAACACTGAAGCTTTCTTT
CDR3 protein: CASSAQQGNTEAFF

D gene: -
V gene: TRBV6-5
J gene: TRBJ1-1
clone size: -
CDR3 DNA: TGTGCCAGCAAGGCCTTAAGTCGGGAGGACACTGAAGCTTTCTTT
CDR3 protein: CASKALSREDTEAFF

D gene: -
V gene: TRBV11-3
J gene: TRBJ1-1
clone size: -
CDR3 DNA: TGTGCCAGCAGCTTAACAAGGAACACTGAAGCTTTCTTT
CDR3 protein: CASSLTRNTEAFF

D gene: -
V gene: TRBV10-3
J gene: TRBJ2-6
clone size: -
CDR3 DNA: TGTGCCATCAGCCAGGGGGGGCTCAACTCTGGGGCCAACGTCCTGACTTTC
CDR3 protein: CAISQGGLNSGANVLTF

D gene: TRBD2
V gene: TRBV5-1
J gene: TRBJ2-7
clone size: -
CDR3 DNA: TGCGCCAGCAGCTTGCGGCTAGCGGGAGGAAACGAGCAGTACTTC
CDR3 protein: CASSLRLAGGNEQYF

D gene: -
V gene: TRBV14
J gene: TRBJ2-1
clone size: -
CDR3 DNA: TGTGCCAGCAGCCATATGACTCCGAGTGACAATGAGCAGTTCTTC
CDR3 protein: CASSHMTPSDNEQFF